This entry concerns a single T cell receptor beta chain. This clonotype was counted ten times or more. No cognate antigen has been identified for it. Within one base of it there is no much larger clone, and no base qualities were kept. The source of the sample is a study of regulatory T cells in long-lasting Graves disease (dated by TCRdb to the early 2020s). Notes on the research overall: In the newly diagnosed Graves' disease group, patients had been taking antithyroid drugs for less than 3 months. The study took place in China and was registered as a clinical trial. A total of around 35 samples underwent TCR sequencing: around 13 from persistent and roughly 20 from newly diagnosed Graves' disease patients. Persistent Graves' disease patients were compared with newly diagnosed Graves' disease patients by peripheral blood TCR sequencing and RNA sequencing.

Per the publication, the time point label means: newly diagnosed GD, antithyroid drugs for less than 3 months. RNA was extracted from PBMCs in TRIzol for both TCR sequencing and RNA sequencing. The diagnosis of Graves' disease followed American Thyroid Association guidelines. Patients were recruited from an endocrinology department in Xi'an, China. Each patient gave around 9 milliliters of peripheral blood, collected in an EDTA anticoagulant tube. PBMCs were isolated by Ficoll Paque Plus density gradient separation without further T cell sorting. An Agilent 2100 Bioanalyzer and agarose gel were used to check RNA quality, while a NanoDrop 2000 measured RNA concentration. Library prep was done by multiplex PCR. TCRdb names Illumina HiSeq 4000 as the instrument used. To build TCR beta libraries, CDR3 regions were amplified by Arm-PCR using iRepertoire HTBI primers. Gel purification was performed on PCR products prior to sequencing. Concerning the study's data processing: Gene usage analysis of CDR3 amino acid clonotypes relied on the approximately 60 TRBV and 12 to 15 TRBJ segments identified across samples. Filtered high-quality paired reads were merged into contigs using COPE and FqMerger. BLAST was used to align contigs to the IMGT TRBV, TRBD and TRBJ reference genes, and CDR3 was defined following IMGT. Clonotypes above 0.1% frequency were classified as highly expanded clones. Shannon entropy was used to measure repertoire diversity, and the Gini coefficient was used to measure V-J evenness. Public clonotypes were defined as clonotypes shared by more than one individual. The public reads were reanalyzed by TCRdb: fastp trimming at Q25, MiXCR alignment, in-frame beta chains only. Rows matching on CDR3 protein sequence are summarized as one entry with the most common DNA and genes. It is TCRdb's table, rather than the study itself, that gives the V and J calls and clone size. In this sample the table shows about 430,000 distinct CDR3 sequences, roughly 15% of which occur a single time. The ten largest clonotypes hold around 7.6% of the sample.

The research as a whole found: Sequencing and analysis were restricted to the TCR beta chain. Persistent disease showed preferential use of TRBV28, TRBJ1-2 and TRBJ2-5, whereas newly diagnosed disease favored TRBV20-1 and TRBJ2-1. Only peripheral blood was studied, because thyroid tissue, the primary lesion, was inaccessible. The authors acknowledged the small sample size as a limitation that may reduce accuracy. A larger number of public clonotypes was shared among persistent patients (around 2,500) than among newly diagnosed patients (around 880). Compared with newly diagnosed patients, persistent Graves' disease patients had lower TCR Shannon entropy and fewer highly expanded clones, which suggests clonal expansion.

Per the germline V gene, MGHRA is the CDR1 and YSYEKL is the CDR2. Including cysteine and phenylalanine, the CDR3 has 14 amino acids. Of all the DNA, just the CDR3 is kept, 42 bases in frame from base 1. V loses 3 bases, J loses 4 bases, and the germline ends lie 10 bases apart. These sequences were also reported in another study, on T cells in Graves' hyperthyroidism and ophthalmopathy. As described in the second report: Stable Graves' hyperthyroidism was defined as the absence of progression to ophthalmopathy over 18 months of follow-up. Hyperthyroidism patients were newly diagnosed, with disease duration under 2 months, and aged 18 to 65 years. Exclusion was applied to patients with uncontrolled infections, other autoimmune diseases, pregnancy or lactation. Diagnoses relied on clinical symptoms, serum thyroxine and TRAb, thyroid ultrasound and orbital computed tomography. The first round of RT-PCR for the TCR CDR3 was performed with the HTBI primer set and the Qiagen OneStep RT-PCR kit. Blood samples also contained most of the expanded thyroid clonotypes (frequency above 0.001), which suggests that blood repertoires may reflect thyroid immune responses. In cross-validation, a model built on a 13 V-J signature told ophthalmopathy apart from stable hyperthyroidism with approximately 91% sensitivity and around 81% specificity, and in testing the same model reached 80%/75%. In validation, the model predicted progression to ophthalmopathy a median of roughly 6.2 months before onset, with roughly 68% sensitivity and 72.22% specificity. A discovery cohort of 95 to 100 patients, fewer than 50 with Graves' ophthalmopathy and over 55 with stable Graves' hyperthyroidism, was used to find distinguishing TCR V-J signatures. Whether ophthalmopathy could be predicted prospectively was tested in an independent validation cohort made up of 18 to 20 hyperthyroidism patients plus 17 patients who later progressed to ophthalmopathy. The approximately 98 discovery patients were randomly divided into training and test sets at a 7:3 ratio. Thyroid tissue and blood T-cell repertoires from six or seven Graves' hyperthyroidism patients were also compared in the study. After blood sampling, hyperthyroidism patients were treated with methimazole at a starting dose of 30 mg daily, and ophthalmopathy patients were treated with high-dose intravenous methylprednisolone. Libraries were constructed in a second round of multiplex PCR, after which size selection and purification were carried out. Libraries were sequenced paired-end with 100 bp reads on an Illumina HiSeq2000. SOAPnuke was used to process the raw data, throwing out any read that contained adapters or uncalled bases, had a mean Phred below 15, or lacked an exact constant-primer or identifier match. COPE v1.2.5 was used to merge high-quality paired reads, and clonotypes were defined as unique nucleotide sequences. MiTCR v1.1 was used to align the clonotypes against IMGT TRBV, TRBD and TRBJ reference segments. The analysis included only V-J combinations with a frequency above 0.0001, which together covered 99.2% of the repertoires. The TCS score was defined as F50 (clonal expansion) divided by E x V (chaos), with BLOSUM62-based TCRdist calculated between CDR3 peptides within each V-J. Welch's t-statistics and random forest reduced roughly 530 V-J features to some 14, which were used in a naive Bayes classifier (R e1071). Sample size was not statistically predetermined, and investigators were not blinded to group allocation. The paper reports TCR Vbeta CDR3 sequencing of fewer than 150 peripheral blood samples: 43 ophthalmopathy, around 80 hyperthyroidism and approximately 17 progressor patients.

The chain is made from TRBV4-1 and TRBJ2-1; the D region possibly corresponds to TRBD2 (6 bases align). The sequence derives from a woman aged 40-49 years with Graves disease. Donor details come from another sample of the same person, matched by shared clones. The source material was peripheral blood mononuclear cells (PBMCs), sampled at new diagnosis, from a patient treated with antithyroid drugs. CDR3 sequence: CASSQGTEYNEQFF. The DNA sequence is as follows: TGCGCCAGCAGCCAGGGGACTGAGTACAATGAGCAGTTCTTC.